The present T cell receptor beta chain was sequenced within a study of T cell repertoires in cytomegalovirus infection. Background on the study: CMV epitopes that were recently identified and HLA-C-restricted were used alongside well-studied HLA-B-restricted ones.

V shed 4 bases and J shed 7 bases, with 23 bases lying between them. The CDR3 has 17 amino acids. The V gene's germline CDR1 is SGHVT and CDR2 SQSDAQ. TCRdb called the reads again in MiXCR, with one record for every CDR3 protein. The sample records some 310,000 distinct CDR3 sequences, 25% being singletons. Concerning this clonotype: The antigen remains unidentified.

The receptor was isolated from a human donor in good health (CMV status not recorded). Some clones in this sample may be carry-over from other donors' samples. The specimen was cultured PBMCs, collected from culture after CMV antigen stimulation. V is TRBV7-4 and J is TRBJ2-1, with a weak D call TRBD2 (6 bases). The chain's CDR3 is CASSSLVGAGRINEQFF. CDR3 coding DNA: TGTGCCAGCAGCTCCCTCGTCGGGGCGGGACGAATTAATGAGCAGTTCTTC.